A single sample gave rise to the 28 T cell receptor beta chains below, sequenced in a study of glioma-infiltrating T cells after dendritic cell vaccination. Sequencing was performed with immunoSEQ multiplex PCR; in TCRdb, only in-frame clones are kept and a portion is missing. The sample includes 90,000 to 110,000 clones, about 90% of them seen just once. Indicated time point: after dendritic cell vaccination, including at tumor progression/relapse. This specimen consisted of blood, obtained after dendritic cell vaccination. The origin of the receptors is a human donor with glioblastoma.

CDR3 bases: TGTGCCAGCAGTGTCGAACAACACTATGGCTACACCTTC. It codes for CASSVEQHYGYTF. This chain uses TRBV2 with TRBJ1-2; D uncertain. This CDR3 contains 13 residues. Trimming removed 4 bases from V and 3 bases from J, with 9 bases in between. Germline V gene lookup returns CDR1 SNHLY and CDR2 FYNNEI.

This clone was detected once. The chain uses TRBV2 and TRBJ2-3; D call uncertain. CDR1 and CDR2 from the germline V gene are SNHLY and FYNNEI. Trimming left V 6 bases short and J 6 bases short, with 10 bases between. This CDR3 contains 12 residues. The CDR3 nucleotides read TGTGCCAGCAGGCCTATGAGGGATACGCAGTATTTT. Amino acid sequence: CASRPMRDTQYF.

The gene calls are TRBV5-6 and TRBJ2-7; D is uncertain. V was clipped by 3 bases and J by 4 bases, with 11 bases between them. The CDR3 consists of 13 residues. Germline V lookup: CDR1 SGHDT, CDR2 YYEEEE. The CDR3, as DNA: TGTGCCAGCAGCTCAATTGCCACATACGAGCAGTACTTC. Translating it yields CASSSIATYEQYF. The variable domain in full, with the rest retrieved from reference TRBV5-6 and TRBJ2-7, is DAGVTQSPTHLIKTRGQQVTLRCSPKSGHDTVSWYQQALGQGPQFIFQYYEEEERQRGNFPDRFSGHQFPNYSSELNVNALLLGDSALYLCASSSIATYEQYFGPGTRLTVT.

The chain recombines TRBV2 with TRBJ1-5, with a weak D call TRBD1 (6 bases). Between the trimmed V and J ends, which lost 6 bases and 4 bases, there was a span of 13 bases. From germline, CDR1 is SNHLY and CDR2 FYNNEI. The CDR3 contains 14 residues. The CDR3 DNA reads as TGTGCCAGCAGCCCACAGGGTCTAAATCAGCCCCAGCATTTT. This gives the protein CASSPQGLNQPQHF.

This CDR3 is CASSTGTLTNEKLFF. CDR3 DNA: TGTGCCAGTAGTACCGGGACACTAACTAATGAAAAACTGTTTTTT. V and J are TRBV19 and TRBJ1-4; D is possibly TRBD1 (6 bases). The germline V gene encodes CDR1 LNHDA and CDR2 SQIVND (reference sequence). V was trimmed by 4 bases and J by 1 base, leaving 10 bases between them. The CDR3 length is 15 residues.

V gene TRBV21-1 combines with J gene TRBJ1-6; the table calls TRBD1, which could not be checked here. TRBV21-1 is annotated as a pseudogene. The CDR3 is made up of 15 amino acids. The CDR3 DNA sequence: TGTGCCAGCAGCGCGACCGGGACAGGGGAATCACCCCTCCACTTT. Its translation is CASSATGTGESPLHF.

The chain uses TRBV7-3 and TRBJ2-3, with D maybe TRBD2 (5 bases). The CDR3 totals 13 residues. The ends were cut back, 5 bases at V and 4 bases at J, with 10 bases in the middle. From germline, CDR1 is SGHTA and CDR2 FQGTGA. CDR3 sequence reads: CASSPEGADTQYF. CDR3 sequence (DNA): TGTGCCAGCAGCCCCGAGGGCGCAGATACGCAGTATTTT.

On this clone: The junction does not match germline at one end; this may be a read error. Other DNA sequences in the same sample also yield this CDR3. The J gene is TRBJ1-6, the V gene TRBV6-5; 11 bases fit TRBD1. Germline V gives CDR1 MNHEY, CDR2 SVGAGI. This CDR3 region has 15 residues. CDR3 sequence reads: CASSRGTGGNSPLHF. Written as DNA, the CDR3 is TGTGCCAGCAGCCGCGGGACAGGGGGTAATTCCCCCCTCCACTTT.

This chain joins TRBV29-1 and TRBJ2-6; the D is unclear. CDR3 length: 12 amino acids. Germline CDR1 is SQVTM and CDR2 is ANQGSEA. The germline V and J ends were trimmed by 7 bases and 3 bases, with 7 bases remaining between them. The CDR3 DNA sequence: TGCAGCGCCGCTAGTGGGGCCAACGTCCTGACTTTC. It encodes CSAASGANVLTF.

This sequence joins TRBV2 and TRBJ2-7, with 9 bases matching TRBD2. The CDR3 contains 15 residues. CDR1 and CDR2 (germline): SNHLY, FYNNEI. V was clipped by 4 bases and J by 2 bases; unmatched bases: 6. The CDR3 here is CASSGGAGGAYEQYF. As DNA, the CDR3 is TGTGCCAGCAGTGGAGGAGCGGGGGGCGCCTACGAGCAGTACTTC. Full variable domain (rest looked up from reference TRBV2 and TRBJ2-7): EPEVTQTPSHQVTQMGQEVILRCVPISNHLYFYWYRQILGQKVEFLVSFYNNEISEKSEIFDDQFSVERPDGSNFTLKIRSTKLEDSAMYFCASSGGAGGAYEQYFGPGTRLTVT.

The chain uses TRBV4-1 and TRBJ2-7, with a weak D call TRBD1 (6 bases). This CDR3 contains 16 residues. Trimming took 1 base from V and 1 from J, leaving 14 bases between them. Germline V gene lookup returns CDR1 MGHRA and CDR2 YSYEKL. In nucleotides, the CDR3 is TGCGCCAGCAGCCAAGTCGGCAGGGGTCTTTCCTACGAGCAGTACTTC. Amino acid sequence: CASSQVGRGLSYEQYF.

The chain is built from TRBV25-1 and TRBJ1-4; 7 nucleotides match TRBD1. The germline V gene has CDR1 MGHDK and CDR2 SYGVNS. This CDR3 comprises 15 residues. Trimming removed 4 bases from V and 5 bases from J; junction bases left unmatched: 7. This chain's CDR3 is CASSVPTGSNEKLFF. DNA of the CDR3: TGTGCCAGCAGTGTACCGACAGGGTCGAATGAAAAACTGTTTTTT. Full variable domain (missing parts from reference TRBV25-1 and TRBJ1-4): EADIYQTPRYLVIGTGKKITLECSQTMGHDKMYWYQQDPGMELHLIHYSYGVNSTEKGDLSSESTVSRIRTEHFPLTLESARPSHTSQYLCASSVPTGSNEKLFFGSGTQLSVL.

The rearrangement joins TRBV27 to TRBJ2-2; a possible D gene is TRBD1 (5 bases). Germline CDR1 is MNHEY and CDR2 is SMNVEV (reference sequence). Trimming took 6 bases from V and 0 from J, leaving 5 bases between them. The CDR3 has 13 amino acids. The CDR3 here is CASRDTNTGELFF. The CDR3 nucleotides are TGTGCCAGCAGGGACACGAACACCGGGGAGCTGTTTTTT.

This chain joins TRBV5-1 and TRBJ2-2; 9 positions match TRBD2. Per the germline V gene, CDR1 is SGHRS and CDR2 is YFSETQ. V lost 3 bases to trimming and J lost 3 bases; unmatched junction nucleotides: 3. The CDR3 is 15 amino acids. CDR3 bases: TGCGCCAGCAGCTCGAGCGGGAGGTACACCGGGGAGCTGTTTTTT. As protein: CASSSSGRYTGELFF.

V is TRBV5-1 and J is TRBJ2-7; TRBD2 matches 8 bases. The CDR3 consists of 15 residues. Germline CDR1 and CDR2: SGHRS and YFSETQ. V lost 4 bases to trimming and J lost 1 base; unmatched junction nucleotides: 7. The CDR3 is CASSPLAGGSYEQYF. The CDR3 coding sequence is TGCGCCAGCAGCCCTCTCGCGGGAGGATCCTACGAGCAGTACTTC.

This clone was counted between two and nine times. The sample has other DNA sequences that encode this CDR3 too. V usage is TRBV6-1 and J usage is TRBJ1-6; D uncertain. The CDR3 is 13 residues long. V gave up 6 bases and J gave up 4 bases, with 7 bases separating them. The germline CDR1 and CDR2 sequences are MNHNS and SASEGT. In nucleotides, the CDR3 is TGTGCCAGCAGAGACGGGTATAATTCACCCCTCCACTTT. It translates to CASRDGYNSPLHF.

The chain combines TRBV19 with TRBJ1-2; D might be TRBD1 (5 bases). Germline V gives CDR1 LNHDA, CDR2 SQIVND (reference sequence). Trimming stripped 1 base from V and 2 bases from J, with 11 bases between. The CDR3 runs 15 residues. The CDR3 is CASSIVWEGNYGYTF. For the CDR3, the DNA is TGTGCCAGTAGTATAGTTTGGGAGGGGAACTATGGCTACACCTTC.

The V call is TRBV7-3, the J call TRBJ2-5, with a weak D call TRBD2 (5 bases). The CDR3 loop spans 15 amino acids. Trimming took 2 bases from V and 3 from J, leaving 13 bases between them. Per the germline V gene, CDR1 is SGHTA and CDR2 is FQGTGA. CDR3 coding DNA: TGTGCCAGCAGCTTAGGCGTAGGACTTGAAGAGACCCAGTACTTC. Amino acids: CASSLGVGLEETQYF.

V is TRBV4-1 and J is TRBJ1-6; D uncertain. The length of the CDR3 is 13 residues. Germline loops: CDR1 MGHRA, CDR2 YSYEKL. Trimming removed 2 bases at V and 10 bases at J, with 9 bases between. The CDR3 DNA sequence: TGCGCCAGCAGCCAACGGAGGGAGTCACCCCTCCACTTT. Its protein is CASSQRRESPLHF.

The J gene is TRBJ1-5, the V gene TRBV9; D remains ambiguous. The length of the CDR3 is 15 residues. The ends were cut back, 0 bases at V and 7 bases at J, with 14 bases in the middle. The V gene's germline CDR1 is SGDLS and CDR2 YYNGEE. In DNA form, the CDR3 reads TGTGCCAGCAGCGTAGAAGGAACCACGGGGCAGCCCCAGCATTTT. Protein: CASSVEGTTGQPQHF.

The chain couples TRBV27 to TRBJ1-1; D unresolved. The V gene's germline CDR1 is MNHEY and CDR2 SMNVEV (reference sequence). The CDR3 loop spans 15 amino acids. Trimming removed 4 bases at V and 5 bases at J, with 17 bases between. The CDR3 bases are TGTGCCAGCAGTTCAGTAGAGGGAGGAAGGACTGAAGCTTTCTTT. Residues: CASSSVEGGRTEAFF.

This chain's CDR3 is CASRAGTSGGQQFF. CDR3 DNA sequence: TGTGCCAGCAGGGCCGGGACTAGCGGGGGCCAGCAGTTCTTC. J is TRBJ2-1 and V is TRBV2; 14 nucleotides match TRBD2. The germline V gene encodes CDR1 SNHLY and CDR2 FYNNEI. V lost 6 bases and J lost 11; bases outside the gene matches: 6. This CDR3 region has 14 residues.

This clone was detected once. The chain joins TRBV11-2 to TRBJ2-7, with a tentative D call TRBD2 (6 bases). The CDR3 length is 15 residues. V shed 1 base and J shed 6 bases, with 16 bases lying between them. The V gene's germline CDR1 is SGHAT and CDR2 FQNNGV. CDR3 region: CASSLGGDPGSEQYF. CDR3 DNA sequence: TGTGCCAGCAGCTTAGGGGGGGACCCGGGCTCCGAGCAGTACTTC.

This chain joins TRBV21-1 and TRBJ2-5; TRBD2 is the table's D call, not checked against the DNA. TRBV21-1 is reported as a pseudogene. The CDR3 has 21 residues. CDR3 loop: CASSKGEELGLAGLLKETQYF. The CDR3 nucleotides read TGTGCCAGCAGCAAAGGAGAGGAGTTGGGACTAGCGGGGCTATTAAAAGAGACCCAGTACTTC.

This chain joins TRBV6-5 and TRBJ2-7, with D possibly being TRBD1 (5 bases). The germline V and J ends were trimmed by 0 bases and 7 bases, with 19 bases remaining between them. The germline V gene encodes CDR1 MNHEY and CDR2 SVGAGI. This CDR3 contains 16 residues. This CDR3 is CASSYSGAGRRGEQYF. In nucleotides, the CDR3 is TGTGCCAGCAGTTACTCTGGGGCAGGGCGAAGGGGAGAGCAGTACTTC.

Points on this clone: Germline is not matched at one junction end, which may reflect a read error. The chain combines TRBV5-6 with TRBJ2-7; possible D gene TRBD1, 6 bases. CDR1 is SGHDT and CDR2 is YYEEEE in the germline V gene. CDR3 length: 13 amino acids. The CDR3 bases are TGTGCCAGCAGCATCTCACAGGGTTACGGGCAGTACTTC. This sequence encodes CASSISQGYGQYF.

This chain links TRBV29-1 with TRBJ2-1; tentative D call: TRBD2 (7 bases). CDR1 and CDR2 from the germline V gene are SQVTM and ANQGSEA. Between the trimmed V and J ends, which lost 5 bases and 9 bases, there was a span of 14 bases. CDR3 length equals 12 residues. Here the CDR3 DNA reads TGCAGCGTTACCAGCGGGACAACTGAGCAGTTCTTC. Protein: CSVTSGTTEQFF.

CDR3 nucleotides: TGTGCCAGCTCACGGACAGGGGATTCGAAAAAACTGTTTTTT. This translates into CASSRTGDSKKLFF. The chain recombines TRBV18 with TRBJ1-4; 9 positions match TRBD1. The germline gives CDR1 KGHSH, CDR2 LQKENI. J gave up 9 bases and V 4 bases, and 6 bases lay outside the gene matches. The CDR3 is made up of 14 amino acids.